One sample yielded the 21 T cell receptor beta chains listed below, sequenced in a study of blood T cells in healthy people across ages. A J-beta primer mix and a sample-barcoded 5' primer were used in a second PCR of roughly 7 to 12 cycles. TCRdb re-analysed the 5' RACE reads in MiXCR, keeping a single row per CDR3 protein. This sample has roughly 550,000 distinct CDR3 sequences, with 20% to 30% found just once. These data also featured in a second study, about T cells of mothers and their children.

The material sequenced was blood. The receptor set was obtained from a boy between 10 and 17 years old in good health.

This clonotype appeared a few times. The chain joins TRBV7-2 to TRBJ1-4; TRBD1 matches at 9 bases. In germline, CDR1 is SGHTA, CDR2 FQGNSA. This CDR3 spans 14 amino acids. The trim removed 4 bases at V and 8 bases at J, leaving 5 bases unmatched. CDR3 bases: TGTGCCAGCAGCTACGCCGGGACAGGGGAAAAACTGTTTTTT. Protein: CASSYAGTGEKLFF.

This clonotype was seen only a few times. The chain has TRBV5-4 and TRBJ1-2; 9 nucleotides line up with TRBD1. The CDR3 is 12 amino acids. V was clipped by 4 bases and J by 10 bases; unmatched bases: 5. CDR1 is SGHNT and CDR2 is YYREEE in the germline V gene (reference sequence). CDR3 DNA sequence: TGTGCCAGCAGCCGGACAGGGGAGGACTACACCTTC. Its translation: CASSRTGEDYTF.

V gene TRBV27 combines with J gene TRBJ2-5, with 9 nucleotides matching TRBD2. Trimming took 6 bases from V and 7 from J; bases not matched to a gene: 9. The CDR3 has 14 residues. CDR1 MNHEY and CDR2 SMNVEV come from the germline V gene (reference sequence). CDR3 sequence reads: CASSLGLALGTQYF. The CDR3 bases are TGTGCCAGCAGCCTGGGACTAGCCTTGGGGACCCAGTACTTC.

This chain links TRBV11-1 with TRBJ2-1, with D possibly TRBD2 on 6 matching bases. The CDR3 extends over 15 amino acids. CDR1 is SGHAT, CDR2 FQDESV, per germline (reference sequence). The germline V and J ends were trimmed by 5 bases and 3 bases, with 14 bases remaining between them. In DNA, the CDR3 is TGTGCCAGCAGCGGCGGGATCCGTGACTACAATGAGCAGTTCTTC. This codes for CASSGGIRDYNEQFF.

A remark on this clonotype: This CDR3 is missing its conserved last phenylalanine or tryptophan, likely due to a read error. This sequence joins TRBV5-1 and TRBJ2-5; 8 bases match TRBD2. This CDR3 is built from 15 residues. Per the germline V gene, CDR1 is SGHRS and CDR2 is YFSETQ. Germline trimming cut 4 bases from V and 2 bases from J; bases unmatched to any gene: 7. The CDR3 loop is CASSPSGGTQETQYS. DNA for the CDR3: TGCGCCAGCAGCCCAAGCGGGGGCACTCAAGAGACCCAGTACTCC.

V gene TRBV28 combines with J gene TRBJ2-3, with 10 bases fitting TRBD1. Germline V gene data show CDR1 as MDHEN and CDR2 as SYDVKM. V lost 4 bases, J lost 5 bases, and 9 bases stayed unmatched. CDR3 length: 16 amino acids. The CDR3 reads CASSSAGTGARDTQYF. The CDR3 nucleotides are TGTGCCAGCAGTTCCGCCGGGACAGGGGCTAGAGATACGCAGTATTTT. The full variable domain, rest sourced from reference TRBV28 and TRBJ2-3, is DVKVTQSSRYLVKRTGEKVFLECVQDMDHENMFWYRQDPGLGLRLIYFSYDVKMKEKGDIPEGYSVSREKKERFSLILESASTNQTSMYLCASSSAGTGARDTQYFGPGTRLTVL.

This clonotype was recorded at least ten times. The V call is TRBV9, the J call TRBJ2-5, with D perhaps assigned TRBD1 or TRBD2 (5 bases each). Looked up from germline, CDR1 is SGDLS and CDR2 is YYNGEE. The CDR3 loop spans 16 amino acids. Trimming cost V 3 bases and J 4 bases, with 19 bases left between them. This CDR3 reads CASSATGGIGRETQYF. The CDR3 coding sequence is TGTGCCAGCAGCGCCACAGGAGGCATCGGTAGAGAGACCCAGTACTTC.

This clonotype was found a few times. The chain combines TRBV27 with TRBJ2-5; 7 bases match TRBD2. The CDR3 contains 17 residues. Germline CDR1 reads MNHEY; CDR2 reads SMNVEV (reference sequence). Trimming removed 1 base from V and 0 bases from J; junction bases left unmatched: 8. The CDR3 DNA reads as TGTGCCAGCAGTTTATGGGCCGGGAGCGGGGACCAAGAGACCCAGTACTTC. Amino acids: CASSLWAGSGDQETQYF.

This clonotype was seen only a few times. The CDR3 region is CASSQSSDEKLFF. CDR3 DNA: TGTGCCAGCAGCCAGTCATCGGATGAAAAACTGTTTTTT. The chain employs TRBV7-9 and TRBJ1-4; D is unclear. Trimming left V 5 bases short and J 6 bases short, with 10 bases between. CDR1 is SEHNR, CDR2 FQNEAQ, per germline (reference sequence). The CDR3 is made up of 13 amino acids. Full variable domain (rest looked up from reference TRBV7-9 and TRBJ1-4): DTGVSQNPRHKITKRGQNVTFRCDPISEHNRLYWYRQTLGQGPEFLTYFQNEAQLEKSRLLSDRFSAERPKGSFSTLEIQRTEQGDSAMYLCASSQSSDEKLFFGSGTQLSVL.

For this clonotype: At one end the junction does not follow the germline gene, possibly because of a read error. The genes are TRBV28 and TRBJ1-5; no reliable D call. The CDR3 is made up of 12 amino acids. Germline-derived CDR1 and CDR2 are MDHEN and SYDVKM. The CDR3, as DNA: TGTGCCAGCAGCCAACTCCATCAGCCCCGGCATTTT. Encoded protein: CASSQLHQPRHF. Complete variable domain (other parts from reference TRBV28 and TRBJ1-5): DVKVTQSSRYLVKRTGEKVFLECVQDMDHENMFWYRQDPGLGLRLIYFSYDVKMKEKGDIPEGYSVSREKKERFSLILESASTNQTSMYLCASSQLHQPRHFGDGTRLSIL.

This rearrangement joins TRBV27 to TRBJ1-2; tentatively, D is TRBD1 (5 bases). Germline assignment: CDR1 MNHEY and CDR2 SMNVEV (reference sequence). Trimming pared 2 bases from V and 5 bases from J, leaving 9 bases between. The CDR3 has 13 residues. This CDR3 reads CASSLQGRYGYTF. Written as DNA, the CDR3 is TGTGCCAGCAGTTTACAGGGAAGGTATGGCTACACCTTC.

This clonotype has a handful of counts. The gene calls are TRBV12-3 or TRBV12-4 and TRBJ2-4; 8 nucleotides line up with TRBD1. The CDR3 is 15 residues long. The J segment lost 6 bases and the V segment lost 2 bases, leaving 6 bases of the junction unmatched. CDR3 region: CASSLSQGALNIQYF. In DNA, the CDR3 is TGTGCCAGCAGTTTAAGCCAGGGGGCCCTAAACATTCAGTACTTC.

This clonotype was picked up one time. The chain links TRBV29-1 to TRBJ2-5, with D possibly being TRBD2 (7 bases). CDR3 length: 14 amino acids. Germline loops: CDR1 SQVTM, CDR2 ANQGSEA. Trimming shortened V by 6 bases and J by 4 bases, and 18 bases separated the two germline ends. The CDR3 region is CSVSSRGGVETQYF. CDR3 nucleotide sequence: TGCAGCGTCTCGAGCAGGGGAGGGGTAGAGACCCAGTACTTC. Filled out from reference TRBV29-1 and TRBJ2-5, the complete variable domain reads SAVISQKPSRDICQRGTSLTIQCQVDSQVTMMFWYRQQPGQSLTLIATANQGSEATYESGFVIDKFPISRPNLTFSTLTVSNMSPEDSSIYLCSVSSRGGVETQYFGPGTRLLVL.

With respect to this clonotype: A much larger clone sits a single nucleotide away, making a read error possible. This rearrangement joins TRBV5-6 to TRBJ1-1, with 9 nucleotides matching TRBD1. Germline-derived CDR1 and CDR2 are SGHDT and YYEEEE. Unmatched junction bases numbered 2, after V lost 3 bases and J lost 2 bases. The CDR3 is 14 residues long. Here the CDR3 DNA reads TGTGCCAGCAGCTGGGACAGGGTTAACACTGAAGCTTTCTTT. This sequence encodes CASSWDRVNTEAFF.

The rearrangement joins TRBV5-1 to TRBJ2-5, with D perhaps matching TRBD1 or TRBD2 (5 bases each). CDR3 length: 15 residues. The V gene lost 6 bases and the J gene lost 0 bases, with 15 bases spanning the gap. Germline V gene sequence: CDR1 SGHRS, CDR2 YFSETQ. The CDR3 is CASTYRWGYQETQYF. DNA for the CDR3: TGCGCCAGCACCTATCGCTGGGGGTACCAAGAGACCCAGTACTTC.

The chain joins TRBV27 to TRBJ2-6, with D perhaps TRBD1 (6 bases). This CDR3 is built from 16 residues. Germline CDR1 MNHEY, CDR2 SMNVEV (reference sequence). Trimming left V 4 bases short and J 3 bases short, with 13 bases between. CDR3 in amino acids: CASSSTGPYGANVLTF. CDR3 coding DNA: TGTGCCAGCAGTTCAACAGGGCCATATGGGGCCAACGTCCTGACTTTC.

This chain joins TRBV29-1 and TRBJ2-1, with 7 bases aligning to TRBD2. CDR3 length: 12 residues. The V gene end was trimmed by 4 bases and the J gene end by 12 bases; junction bases not matched to a gene: 9. CDR1 and CDR2 (germline): SQVTM, ANQGSEA. CDR3 DNA: TGCAGCGTTGTACGGGGGGACGATGTGCAGTTCTTC. This encodes CSVVRGDDVQFF.

In its sample, this clonotype was seen many times. The rearrangement uses TRBV18 and TRBJ1-4; D may be TRBD1 (5 bases). Germline-derived CDR1 and CDR2 are KGHSH and LQKENI. CDR3 length: 14 amino acids. V lost 4 bases and J 6 bases, leaving 12 bases between the germline ends. The CDR3 here is CASSLDRTYEKLFF. DNA of the CDR3: TGTGCCAGCTCACTTGACAGAACCTATGAAAAACTGTTTTTT.

At least ten counts were recorded for this clonotype. The chain combines TRBV4-3 with TRBJ2-3; 11 bases fit TRBD1. This CDR3 contains 16 residues. V lost 0 bases and J lost 4; bases outside the gene matches: 3. Germline V gives CDR1 LGHNA, CDR2 YSLEER. The CDR3 loop is CASSQEPGQGADTQYF. The DNA of the CDR3 is TGCGCCAGCAGCCAAGAACCGGGACAGGGGGCAGATACGCAGTATTTT.

This clonotype was observed at least ten times. Compared with germline, one end of the junction differs, possibly owing to a read error. This chain uses TRBV6-6 with TRBJ2-7, with D possibly TRBD2 on 6 matching bases. Germline V gives CDR1 MNHNY, CDR2 SVGAGI (reference sequence). The CDR3 totals 14 residues. CDR3 sequence: CASSLDSIGTRPFF. As DNA, the CDR3 is TGTGCCAGCAGCCTGGACTCAATTGGGACTCGCCCGTTCTTC.

The gene calls are TRBV3-1 and TRBJ2-1, with D possibly being TRBD1 (6 bases). CDR1 is LGHDT and CDR2 is YNNKEL in the germline V gene (reference sequence). V shed 0 bases and J shed 0 bases, with 18 bases lying between them. The CDR3 is 19 residues long. DNA for the CDR3: TGTGCCAGCAGCCAAGATTTGCGGACAGCCCTAGCCTCCTACAATGAGCAGTTCTTC. Translating gives CASSQDLRTALASYNEQFF.